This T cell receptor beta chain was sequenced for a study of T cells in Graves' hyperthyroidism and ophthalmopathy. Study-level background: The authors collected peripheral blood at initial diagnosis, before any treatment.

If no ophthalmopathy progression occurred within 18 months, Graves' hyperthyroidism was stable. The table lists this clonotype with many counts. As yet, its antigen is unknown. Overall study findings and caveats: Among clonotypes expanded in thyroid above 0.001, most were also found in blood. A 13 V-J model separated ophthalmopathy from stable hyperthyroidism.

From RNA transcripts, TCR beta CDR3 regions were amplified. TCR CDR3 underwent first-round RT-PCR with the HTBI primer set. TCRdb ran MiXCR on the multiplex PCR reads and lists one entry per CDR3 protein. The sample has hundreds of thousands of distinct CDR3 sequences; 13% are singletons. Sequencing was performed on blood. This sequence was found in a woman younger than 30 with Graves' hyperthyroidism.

As DNA, the CDR3 is TGTGCCAGCAGCCCCCACATGGGAGACACGCAGTATTTT. This encodes CASSPHMGDTQYF. The J gene is TRBJ2-3, the V gene TRBV7-9; possible D gene TRBD2, 5 bases. The CDR3 length is 13 residues. Germline V gene sequence: CDR1 SEHNR, CDR2 FQNEAQ (reference sequence). With 5 bases removed from V and 9 bases from J, the gap between germline ends came to 15 bases.